These T cell receptor beta chains were read from a single sample in a study of shared clonotypes between healthy human individuals. Measured with immunoSEQ multiplex PCR; TCRdb has only the in-frame clones, and not every one. The repertoire consists of some 1.5 million clones, with roughly 98% occurring once and the leading ten covering 0.4% to 0.55%. Sequenced input: naive CD4+ T cells sorted from blood. Receptor source: a man younger than 45 in good health. CDR3s include the opening cysteine and the closing phenylalanine or tryptophan. D genes are given only for firm matches. Where a row states a size, it is once, few, many or the class of an expanded clone; other rows omit it.

v_gene,d_gene,j_gene,len,abundance,CDR3aa
TRBV5-1,TRBD1,TRBJ1-1,14,-,CASSRGQGNTEAFF
TRBV11-3,-,TRBJ2-2,16,-,CASSPKNLGGTGELFF
TRBV19,-,TRBJ2-4,15,-,CASSISRQGGYIQYF
TRBV27,-,TRBJ2-7,14,-,CASKPRRDFYEQYF
TRBV5-1,-,TRBJ2-2,15,-,CASSFAEANTGELFF
TRBV6-5,TRBD2,TRBJ2-1,15,-,CASSYLAGGPGEQFF
TRBV4-2,TRBD1,TRBJ2-7,15,-,CASSQEGQAIYEQYF
TRBV18,-,TRBJ2-4,15,-,CASSPPLAGKNIQYF
TRBV6-1,TRBD1,TRBJ1-5,17,-,CASSEVDRGRGFQPQHF
TRBV11-2,-,TRBJ1-4,16,-,CASSLVTAITNEKLFF
TRBV5-4,-,TRBJ2-7,14,-,CASSLGDTLSEQYF
TRBV18,-,TRBJ2-1,13,-,CASSAGQDNEQFF
TRBV5-1,-,TRBJ1-2,15,-,CASSLEGPGVDGYTF
TRBV30,TRBD1,TRBJ1-4,15,-,CACAGGGSTNEKLFF
TRBV11-3,-,TRBJ2-2,14,-,CASSQGPNTGELFF
TRBV9,-,TRBJ2-2,16,-,CASSVEGFKYTGELFF
TRBV7-2,-,TRBJ1-2,14,once,CASSLTEGYYGYTF
TRBV5-1,TRBD2,TRBJ2-3,19,-,CASRAAGLAGVPGSDTQYF
TRBV11-2,-,TRBJ2-2,13,once,CASRVRNTGELFF
TRBV10-1,-,TRBJ2-1,13,-,CASSVDSYNEQFF
TRBV29-1,-,TRBJ1-2,16,-,CSVEGSGPLMGYGYTF
TRBV9,TRBD1,TRBJ2-1,15,-,CASSRLQGAYNEQFF
TRBV5-1,TRBD1,TRBJ2-7,15,-,CASSPGTGRQYEQYF
TRBV10-3,-,TRBJ2-7,15,-,CAIGRGDSLSYEQYF
TRBV6-6,TRBD1,TRBJ1-2,15,-,CASSPDRAKSSGYTF
TRBV9,-,TRBJ1-1,11,-,CASSRDTEAFF
TRBV18,-,TRBJ1-5,13,-,CASSPAFDQPQHF
TRBV27,TRBD2,TRBJ2-1,17,-,CASSPAPLAGGYNEQFF
TRBV28,TRBD1,TRBJ2-5,15,-,CASSLLEGQQETQYF
TRBV6-6,-,TRBJ2-1,14,once,CASRGGTPYNEQFF
TRBV11-3,-,TRBJ2-7,14,-,CASSLSGNSYEQYF
TRBV11-2,-,TRBJ2-4,16,-,CASSLSAGLAKNIQYF
TRBV25-1,TRBD2,TRBJ2-2,17,-,CASSDSKLAGVNGELFF
TRBV19,-,TRBJ2-7,16,-,CASSPAGSTSSYEQYF
TRBV7-9,-,TRBJ2-1,12,-,CASIPTGNEQFF
TRBV29-1,TRBD1,TRBJ2-3,13,once,CSARQGHTDTQYF
TRBV7-9,TRBD1,TRBJ1-4,14,-,CASSLERQGEKLFF
TRBV7-6,-,TRBJ2-5,11,-,CASSPTPTQYF
TRBV29-1,TRBD1,TRBJ1-2,13,-,CSAEPTGEYGYTF
TRBV27,-,TRBJ1-5,16,once,CASSGSVRGGNQPQHF
TRBV6-1,-,TRBJ2-7,13,-,CASSESQPYEQYF
TRBV5-4,-,TRBJ1-1,13,-,CASSFRQNTEAFF
TRBV28,TRBD1,TRBJ2-7,15,-,CASRRGWDRPYEQYF
TRBV18,-,TRBJ2-7,13,-,CASSVTVSYEQYF
TRBV5-5,-,TRBJ2-5,15,-,CASSSLKTAQETQYF
TRBV14,-,TRBJ2-7,12,-,CASSQAGDVQYF
TRBV5-4,TRBD2,TRBJ2-1,15,-,CASSLGLAGNNEQFF
TRBV11-2,-,TRBJ2-3,15,-,CASSDGVTVGDTQYF
TRBV7-9,TRBD2,TRBJ2-7,13,-,CASSKSGNYEQYF
TRBV6-5,TRBD1,TRBJ2-7,15,-,CASRIRDRGPYEQYF
TRBV5-6,TRBD1,TRBJ2-5,14,-,CASSHRDRGLAQYF